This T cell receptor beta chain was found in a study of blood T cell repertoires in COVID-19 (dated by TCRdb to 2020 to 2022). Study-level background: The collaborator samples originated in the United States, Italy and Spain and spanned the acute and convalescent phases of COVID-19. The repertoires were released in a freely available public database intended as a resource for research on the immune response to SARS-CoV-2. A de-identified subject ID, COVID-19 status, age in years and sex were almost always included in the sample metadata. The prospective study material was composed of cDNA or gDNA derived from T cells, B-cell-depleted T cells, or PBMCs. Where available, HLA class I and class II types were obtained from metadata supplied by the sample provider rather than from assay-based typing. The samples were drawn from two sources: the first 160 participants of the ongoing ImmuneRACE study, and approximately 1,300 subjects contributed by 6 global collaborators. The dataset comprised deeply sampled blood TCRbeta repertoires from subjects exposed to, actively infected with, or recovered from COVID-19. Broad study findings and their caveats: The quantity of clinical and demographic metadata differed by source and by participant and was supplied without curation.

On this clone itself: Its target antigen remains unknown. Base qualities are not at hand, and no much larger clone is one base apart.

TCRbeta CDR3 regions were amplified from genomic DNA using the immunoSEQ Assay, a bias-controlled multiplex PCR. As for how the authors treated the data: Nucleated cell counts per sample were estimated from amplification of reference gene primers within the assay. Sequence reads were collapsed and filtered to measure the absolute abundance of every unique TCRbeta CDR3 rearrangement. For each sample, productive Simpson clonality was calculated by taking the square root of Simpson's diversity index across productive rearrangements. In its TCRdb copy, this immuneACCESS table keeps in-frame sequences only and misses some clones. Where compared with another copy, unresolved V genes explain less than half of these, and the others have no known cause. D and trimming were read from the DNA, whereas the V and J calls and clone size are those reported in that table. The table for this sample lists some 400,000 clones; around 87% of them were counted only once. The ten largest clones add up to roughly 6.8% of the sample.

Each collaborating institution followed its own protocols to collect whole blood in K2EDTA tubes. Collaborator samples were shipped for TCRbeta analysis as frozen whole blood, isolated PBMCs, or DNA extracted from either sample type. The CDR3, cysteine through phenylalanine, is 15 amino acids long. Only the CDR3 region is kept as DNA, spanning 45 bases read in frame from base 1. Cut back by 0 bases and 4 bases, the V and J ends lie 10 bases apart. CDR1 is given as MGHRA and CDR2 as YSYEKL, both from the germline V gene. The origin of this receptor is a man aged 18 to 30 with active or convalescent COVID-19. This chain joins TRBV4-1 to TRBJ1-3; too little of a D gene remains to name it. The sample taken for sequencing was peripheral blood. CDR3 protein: CASSQDSGGGNTIYF. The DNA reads TGCGCCAGCAGCCAAGATTCGGGTGGAGGAAACACCATATATTTT.